This section outlines one TCR beta chain sequence together with its context. Sequencing was performed with immunoSEQ multiplex PCR; in TCRdb, only in-frame clones are kept and a portion is missing. Among tens of thousands of clones listed, around three quarters were seen once. The data originate from a study of T cell responses to AZD1222 COVID-19 vaccine. The CDR3 has 16 amino acids. Germline CDR1 reads SGDLS; CDR2 reads YYNGEE. V dropped 2 bases and J dropped 7 bases, with 16 bases sitting between them. Here the sequenced sample was peripheral blood, taken on day 0 of AZD1222 vaccination. V and J are TRBV9 and TRBJ1-6, with D possibly being TRBD1 (5 bases). This clonotype was obtained from an adult in good health. The CDR3 region has the DNA TGTGCCAGCAGCGTTGACCCCGGGACTGACAATTCACCCCTCCACTTT. This sequence encodes CASSVDPGTDNSPLHF. Looking up the rest from reference TRBV9 and TRBJ1-6 gives the full variable domain: DSGVTQTPKHLITATGQRVTLRCSPRSGDLSVYWYQQSLDQGLQFLIQYYNGEERAKGNILERFSAQQFPDLHSELNLSSLELGDSALYFCASSVDPGTDNSPLHFGNGTRLTVT.